Sequencing of this T cell receptor (beta chain) was carried out in a study of blood T cell repertoires in COVID-19. For the study at large: The analysed material was cDNA or gDNA that came from T cells, B-cell-depleted T cells, or PBMCs.

Recruits, aged about 18 to 89 years, lived in 24 US areas. In the authors' workflow: Amplification from reference gene primers served as the basis for estimated nucleated cell counts. The assay was immunoSEQ multiplex PCR, and TCRdb's table has in-frame clones only and misses some. V and J calls and clone size are copied from that table; D and trimming were computed from the DNA. This table holds approximately 250,000 clones, 70% to 90% found once. This CDR3 spans 14 amino acids. The V and J ends lost 7 bases and 2 bases, in that order; junction bases with no gene match: 2. CDR1 and CDR2 from the germline V gene are MDHEN and SYDVKM.

Specimen: PBMCs or T cells enriched from blood (not recorded which). The gene calls are TRBV28 and TRBJ1-3; 10 bases match TRBD1. The receptor comes from a woman aged 55-75 years in a cohort exposed to, infected with or recovered from COVID-19 (not recorded which). The CDR3: CASIGQGAGNTIYF. CDR3 in DNA: TGTGCCAGCATAGGACAGGGGGCTGGAAACACCATATATTTT.